This is a list of T cell receptor beta chains from one sample in a study of blood T cell repertoires in COVID-19. TCRdb's copy holds only in-frame clones and misses some; the assay was immunoSEQ multiplex PCR. The profile covers 140,000 or so clones, with roughly 81% appearing a single time and roughly 3.5% taken by the ten largest. Material: PBMCs or T cells enriched from blood (not recorded which). These receptors were taken from a woman between 50 and 59 years old with acute COVID-19. Both conserved end residues are part of each CDR3. The D gene is left open where the match is weak. The size entry is marked missing in some rows and otherwise reads once, few, many or a size class.

size: -; J: TRBJ2-7; V: TRBV6-5; D: TRBD1; CDR3: CASSKGQGSSYEQYF; DNA: TGTGCCAGCAGCAAAGGACAGGGTAGCTCCTACGAGCAGTACTTC
size: -; J: TRBJ1-1; V: TRBV27; D: TRBD1; CDR3: CASSSTDRWAFF; DNA: TGTGCCAGCAGTTCAACGGACAGGTGGGCTTTCTTT
size: -; J: TRBJ1-2; V: TRBV14; D: -; CDR3: CASSQVGAGGNYGYTF; DNA: TGTGCCAGCAGCCAAGTCGGCGCAGGTGGAAACTATGGCTACACCTTC
size: -; J: TRBJ1-4; V: TRBV7-9; D: TRBD1; CDR3: CASSWGQGREKLFF; DNA: TGTGCCAGCAGCTGGGGACAGGGCCGCGAAAAACTGTTTTTT
size: -; J: TRBJ1-5; V: TRBV5-6; D: -; CDR3: CASSLAGRGYNQPQHF; DNA: TGTGCCAGCAGCTTGGCCGGCAGGGGATACAATCAGCCCCAGCATTTT
size: -; J: TRBJ2-2; V: TRBV2; D: -; CDR3: CASSVRVESGELFF; DNA: TGTGCCAGCAGTGTCAGGGTCGAGTCCGGGGAGCTGTTTTTT
size: few; J: TRBJ2-7; V: TRBV2; D: -; CDR3: CASRFRGSSYEQYF; DNA: TGTGCCAGCAGATTCCGGGGGAGCTCCTACGAGCAGTACTTC
size: -; J: TRBJ2-5; V: TRBV7-3; D: -; CDR3: CASSKRHQETQYF; DNA: TGTGCCAGCAGTAAGCGGCACCAAGAGACCCAGTACTTC
size: -; J: TRBJ2-1; V: TRBV29-1; D: -; CDR3: CSVEDTRSSYNEQFF; DNA: TGCAGCGTTGAAGATACGCGGAGCTCCTACAATGAGCAGTTCTTC
size: -; J: TRBJ2-7; V: TRBV21-1; D: -; CDR3: CASSIGGGDRGATYEQYF; DNA: TGTGCCAGCAGCATTGGCGGCGGGGACAGGGGGGCAACCTACGAGCAGTACTTC
size: -; J: TRBJ1-4; V: TRBV7-5; D: -; CDR3: CARSLVNMGQGKLFF; DNA: TGTGCCAGAAGCTTAGTTAATATGGGACAGGGAAAACTGTTTTTT
size: -; J: TRBJ1-5; V: TRBV7-2; D: TRBD1; CDR3: CASSRDRGSQPQHF; DNA: TGTGCCAGCAGCCGGGACAGGGGAAGTCAGCCCCAGCATTTT
size: -; J: TRBJ2-1; V: TRBV3-1/TRBV3-2; D: -; CDR3: CASSQGTGDLYNEQFF; DNA: TGTGCCAGCAGCCAAGGAACGGGAGATCTCTACAATGAGCAGTTCTTC
size: -; J: TRBJ2-5; V: TRBV7-2; D: TRBD2; CDR3: CASSLYLAGNQETQYF; DNA: TGTGCCAGCAGCTTATATCTAGCGGGGAACCAAGAGACCCAGTACTTC
size: -; J: TRBJ1-1; V: TRBV5-1; D: TRBD1; CDR3: CASSYLGTGGGNTEAFF; DNA: TGCGCCAGCAGCTACCTAGGGACAGGGGGTGGGAACACTGAAGCTTTCTTT
size: -; J: TRBJ1-2; V: TRBV3-1/TRBV3-2; D: -; CDR3: CASSSQACGYTF; DNA: TGTGCCAGCAGCTCACAGGCGTGCGGCTACACCTTC
size: -; J: TRBJ1-1; V: TRBV27; D: TRBD1; CDR3: CARTGGLGPEAFF; DNA: TGTGCCAGGACAGGGGGCTTGGGGCCTGAAGCTTTCTTT
size: -; J: TRBJ1-2; V: TRBV7-9; D: -; CDR3: CASSLALERGGGYTF; DNA: TGTGCCAGCAGCTTAGCTCTGGAGAGGGGAGGGGGCTACACCTTC
size: -; J: TRBJ1-1; V: TRBV18; D: TRBD1; CDR3: CASSPPTLQGARTEAFF; DNA: TGTGCCAGCTCCCCCCCGACACTACAGGGGGCGAGGACTGAAGCTTTCTTT
size: -; J: TRBJ2-7; V: TRBV7-8; D: -; CDR3: CASSLAVLQPYEQYF; DNA: TGTGCCAGCAGCTTAGCAGTTTTACAACCCTACGAGCAGTACTTC
size: few; J: TRBJ2-5; V: TRBV5-1; D: -; CDR3: CASSTRQTSETQYF; DNA: TGCGCCAGCAGCACCCGACAGACGTCGGAGACCCAGTACTTC
size: -; J: TRBJ2-1; V: TRBV28; D: -; CDR3: CASSRQVNEQFF; DNA: TGTGCCAGCAGCAGGCAGGTAAATGAGCAGTTCTTC
size: -; J: TRBJ1-2; V: TRBV13; D: -; CDR3: CASSLVGGYTF; DNA: TGTGCCAGCAGCTTAGTTGGCGGCTACACCTTC
size: -; J: TRBJ2-7; V: TRBV5-1; D: TRBD2; CDR3: CASSPLASSSYEQYF; DNA: TGCGCCAGCAGCCCACTAGCGTCCAGCTCCTACGAGCAGTACTTC
size: -; J: TRBJ2-5; V: TRBV5-1; D: TRBD2; CDR3: CASKPGTSEFRETQYF; DNA: TGCGCCAGCAAACCAGGGACTAGTGAATTCAGAGAGACCCAGTACTTC
size: -; J: TRBJ1-4; V: TRBV9; D: TRBD1; CDR3: CASSVFPLGQGDEKLFF; DNA: TGTGCCAGCAGCGTATTTCCTCTGGGACAGGGGGATGAAAAACTGTTTTTT
size: -; J: TRBJ2-3; V: TRBV5-1; D: TRBD2; CDR3: CASSRLAGSTDTQYF; DNA: TGCGCCAGCAGCCGACTAGCGGGAAGCACAGATACGCAGTATTTT
size: few; J: TRBJ1-5; V: TRBV18; D: TRBD1; CDR3: CASSQQGEEQPQHF; DNA: TGTGCCAGCTCCCAACAGGGGGAGGAGCAGCCCCAGCATTTT
size: -; J: TRBJ1-2; V: TRBV11-1; D: -; CDR3: CASSPQGLLYGYTF; DNA: TGTGCCAGCAGCCCCCAGGGGCTGCTCTATGGCTACACCTTC
size: few; J: TRBJ2-7; V: TRBV7-2; D: -; CDR3: CASSRGFTSYEQYF; DNA: TGTGCCAGCAGCCGGGGGTTTACGTCCTACGAGCAGTACTTC
size: -; J: TRBJ2-7; V: TRBV5-1; D: TRBD1; CDR3: CASSLGLRTGGSDEQYF; DNA: TGCGCCAGCAGCTTGGGGCTTCGGACAGGGGGCTCGGACGAGCAGTACTTC
size: few; J: TRBJ2-1; V: TRBV6-2/TRBV6-3; D: -; CDR3: CASSYSLDYNEQFF; DNA: TGTGCCAGCAGTTACAGCCTAGACTACAATGAGCAGTTCTTC
size: many; J: TRBJ2-3; V: TRBV10-3; D: TRBD1; CDR3: CAISEPTAGQGVASSFTDTQYF; DNA: TGTGCCATCAGTGAGCCGACGGCGGGACAGGGGGTTGCTAGCAGCTTCACAGATACGCAGTATTTT
size: once; J: TRBJ2-2; V: TRBV24-1; D: TRBD1; CDR3: CATGGQGNTGELFF; DNA: TGTGCCACCGGAGGACAGGGAAACACCGGGGAGCTGTTTTTT
size: -; J: TRBJ1-1; V: TRBV7-3; D: -; CDR3: CASSLTGNTEAFF; DNA: TGTGCCAGCAGCTTGACAGGGAACACTGAAGCTTTCTTT
size: -; J: TRBJ2-1; V: TRBV19; D: TRBD2; CDR3: CASRMTSGGLNEQFF; DNA: TGTGCCAGTAGGATGACTAGCGGGGGGCTTAATGAGCAGTTCTTC
size: -; J: TRBJ2-7; V: TRBV7-8; D: TRBD1; CDR3: CASSPDRPGQGSEQYF; DNA: TGTGCCAGCAGCCCCGACCGACCGGGACAGGGAAGCGAGCAGTACTTC
size: -; J: TRBJ1-5; V: TRBV19; D: -; CDR3: CASQATGFDSNQPQHF; DNA: TGTGCCAGCCAAGCGACAGGTTTTGATAGCAATCAGCCCCAGCATTTT
size: -; J: TRBJ2-5; V: TRBV6-4; D: -; CDR3: CASSDSAGQGEQETQYF; DNA: TGTGCCAGCAGTGACTCGGCGGGGCAGGGAGAACAAGAGACCCAGTACTTC
size: -; J: TRBJ2-2; V: TRBV7-3; D: TRBD2; CDR3: CASSMGLAGATGELFF; DNA: TGTGCCAGCAGCATGGGACTAGCGGGAGCCACCGGGGAGCTGTTTTTT
size: -; J: TRBJ2-7; V: TRBV6-5; D: TRBD1; CDR3: CATGQGATYEQYF; DNA: TGTGCCACCGGACAGGGGGCCACCTACGAGCAGTACTTC
size: -; J: TRBJ2-7; V: TRBV25-1; D: TRBD1; CDR3: CASSGDGTGGYEQYF; DNA: TGTGCCAGCAGTGGAGACGGGACAGGGGGTTACGAGCAGTACTTC